Included here is one T cell receptor beta chain sequence, with context. These data originate in a study of blood T cells in healthy people across ages. CDR3 length: 15 amino acids. The germline V gene encodes CDR1 LGHDT and CDR2 YNNKEL (reference sequence). Primed by a sample-barcoded 5' primer and a J-beta primer mix, a second PCR proceeded for 7 to 11 cycles. TCRdb ran MiXCR on the 5' RACE reads and lists one entry per CDR3 protein. The data hold around 1.7 million distinct CDR3 sequences, with 25% to 30% observed a single time. Whenever a sample was processed, at least 6.5 million PBMCs were isolated.

Material: blood. This TCR was recovered from a woman in her 30s in good health. The V and J genes are TRBV3-1 and TRBJ2-7, with 8 bases identical to TRBD1. The J call may be incorrect, as the DNA end agrees better with TRBJ2-4. The CDR3 here is CASSPSGGAGYIQYF. The DNA for the CDR3 is TGTGCCAGCAGCCCATCAGGGGGCGCCGGGTACATTCAGTACTTC.